Listed below are T cell receptor beta chains from one sample, sequenced in a study of glioma-infiltrating T cells. TCRdb itself ran the multiplex PCR reads through MiXCR, one entry per CDR3 protein. The sample holds 150,000 to 200,000 distinct CDR3 sequences, more than 30% seen once. The sequenced material came from glioma tissue, nonneoplastic brain tissue, or PBMCs (not recorded which). Every receptor here comes from a human donor with low-grade glioma or glioblastoma, undergoing nonglioma brain surgery, or in good health (not recorded which). Both conserved end residues are part of each CDR3.

cdr3_aa	cdr3_length	v_call	j_call
CASMQFGNTIYF	12	TRBV12-3/TRBV12-4	TRBJ1-3
CASSSLDSKNQPQHF	15	TRBV12-3/TRBV12-4	TRBJ1-5
CASSTTVNTEAFF	13	TRBV7-2	TRBJ1-1
CACSSHSGGQETQYF	15	TRBV28	TRBJ2-5
CASSLAPWREGRNEQYF	17	TRBV5-4	TRBJ2-7
CASSQEHRGQGIYNEQFF	18	TRBV14	TRBJ2-1
CASSSRQGSQPQHF	14	TRBV28	TRBJ1-5
CASSLVKGTGTDTQYF	16	TRBV7-2	TRBJ2-3
CSARPGVTGRHTEAFF	16	TRBV20-1	TRBJ1-1
CSASSEWVTWKGYTF	15	TRBV20-1	TRBJ1-2
CASILLLPTDTQYF	14	TRBV2	TRBJ2-3
CASSQNPGQGNNEQFF	16	TRBV4-1	TRBJ2-1
CASSGQVAKNIQYF	14	TRBV3-1	TRBJ2-4
CASNSDRSNSYEQYF	15	TRBV2	TRBJ2-7
CASSQAPRTSGRVGEQYF	18	TRBV7-9	TRBJ2-7
CASSPISERAGLGEQYF	17	TRBV6-2/TRBV6-3	TRBJ2-7
CASTISSGDNEQFF	14	TRBV28	TRBJ2-1
CASSQGRQGGQPQHF	15	TRBV4-3	TRBJ1-5
CASSLTSGFLPEQYF	15	TRBV12-3/TRBV12-4	TRBJ2-7
CASSFGGLGEQFF	13	TRBV12-3/TRBV12-4	TRBJ2-1
CASSPGADTQYF	12	TRBV18	TRBJ2-3
CASSLETSGYNEQFF	15	TRBV5-1	TRBJ2-1
CASTSGDQETQYF	13	TRBV7-6	TRBJ2-5
CSVHNRVAGELFF	13	TRBV29-1	TRBJ2-2
CASSVQTYGYTF	12	TRBV7-9	TRBJ1-2
CASTGTSTSYEQYF	14	TRBV6-2/TRBV6-3	TRBJ2-7
CSARRGDSQETQYF	14	TRBV20-1	TRBJ2-5
CASCRITGANVLTF	14	TRBV5-1	TRBJ2-6
CASSSGLSPDTQYF	14	TRBV7-3	TRBJ2-3
CASSLQSSNTEAFF	14	TRBV7-9	TRBJ1-1
CASSYFGNRPLTGNTIYF	18	TRBV6-2/TRBV6-3	TRBJ1-3
CASSSETATNEKLFF	15	TRBV7-2	TRBJ1-4
CASSPSEQIKGAFF	14	TRBV18	TRBJ1-1
CASGLGVQETQYF	13	TRBV12-5	TRBJ2-5
CSDRSQSTDTQYF	13	TRBV20-1	TRBJ2-3
CASSLQDGTGSYEQYF	16	TRBV7-9	TRBJ2-7
CASSFGQGVGGQPQHF	16	TRBV7-2	TRBJ1-5
CASSGGPQTSNTGELLF	17	TRBV7-2	TRBJ2-2
CASSLASSMGTDTQYF	16	TRBV11-2	TRBJ2-3
CASSPRQLLNTEAFF	15	TRBV9	TRBJ1-1
CASSLLAPSTDTQYF	15	TRBV7-2	TRBJ2-3
CSARNEFRTASYNEQYF	17	TRBV20-1	TRBJ2-7
CASRAPGTQYF	11	TRBV28	TRBJ2-3
CSSSLTPLGAGIVAEAFF	18	TRBV28	TRBJ1-1
CASSSGGGPYEQYF	14	TRBV11-2	TRBJ2-7